This entry is about one TCR beta chain. Its specificity is unknown. The data are from a study of Graves' ophthalmopathy and Graves' hyperthyroidism. Uncontrolled infections, other autoimmune diseases, pregnancy or lactation barred patients from enrollment. This CDR3 spans 14 amino acids. Looked up from germline, CDR1 is MGHDK and CDR2 is SYGVNS. The trim removed 4 bases at V and 2 bases at J, leaving 5 bases unmatched. General study results and limits: This model predicted ophthalmopathy progression (sensitivity around 70%, specificity 72% to 80%). Sensitivity reached around 88% and specificity around 81% for a 13-signature model separating ophthalmopathy from stable hyperthyroidism.

CDR3 regions of TCR beta were amplified from RNA transcripts. RT-PCR with HTBI primers came first, then second-round multiplex PCR. A single record per CDR3 protein comes from TCRdb applying MiXCR to the multiplex PCR reads. The table includes tens of thousands of distinct CDR3 sequences, around 50% detected once. The clonotype comes from an adult woman with Graves' ophthalmopathy. The rearrangement links TRBV25-1 to TRBJ2-7; 7 nucleotides agree with TRBD1. The material sequenced was peripheral blood. CDR3 sequence: CASSGRDSPYEQYF. CDR3 DNA sequence: TGTGCCAGCAGTGGCCGGGACAGCCCCTACGAGCAGTACTTC.